The 10 T cell receptor beta chains listed next were all sequenced from one sample in a study of Graves' ophthalmopathy and Graves' hyperthyroidism. Investigators amplified TCR beta CDR3 regions from RNA transcripts. An initial RT-PCR round employing HTBI primers preceded a second-round multiplex PCR. Using its own MiXCR run on the multiplex PCR reads, TCRdb lists one record per CDR3 protein. Of some 410,000 distinct CDR3 sequences detected, around 21% appear once; the ten largest clones hold more than 2.5%. Sequencing was performed on peripheral blood. These receptors originate from a woman between 18 and 29 years old with stable Graves' hyperthyroidism.

This clonotype was counted many times. Its ends do not fully match the called genes, so a read error is possible. V gene TRBV20-1 combines with J gene TRBJ2-7, with D unclear. CDR1 and CDR2 (germline): DFQATT, SNEGSKA (reference sequence). The length of the CDR3 is 15 residues. As DNA, the CDR3 is TGCAGTGCTAGAGATGGGCAGCACCACTCCTACGAGCAGCACTTC. Its translation: CSARDGQHHSYEQHF.

This clonotype was seen at least ten times. The V call is TRBV4-3, the J call TRBJ2-4, with a tentative D call TRBD1 (7 bases). The CDR3 covers 17 residues. The V and J ends lost 4 bases and 3 bases respectively, with 19 bases between them. CDR1 and CDR2 (germline): LGHNA, YSLEER. CDR3 in DNA: TGCGCCAGCAGCCGAGGACCAGGGGGGAAAGGCAAAAACATTCAGTACTTC. Translating it yields CASSRGPGGKGKNIQYF.

In this sample, this clonotype turned up many times. For the CDR3, the DNA is TGTGCCAGCAGTGAAGCGGTTTCGGCAGTCAGTGAAGCTTTCTTT. It specifies CASSEAVSAVSEAFF. This rearrangement joins TRBV6-1 to TRBJ1-1; D remains ambiguous. The CDR3 is 15 amino acids. Germline assignment: CDR1 MNHNS and CDR2 SASEGT. V was clipped by 0 bases and J by 7 bases, with 15 bases between them.

This chain connects TRBV10-3 to TRBJ2-6; D remains unclear. The V and J ends lost 0 bases and 15 bases respectively, with 9 bases between them. Germline assignment: CDR1 ENHRY and CDR2 SYGVKD. CDR3 length equals 12 residues. CDR3 bases: TGTGCCATCAGTGAGTCCCCTTTAGACCTGACTTTC. Its protein is CAISESPLDLTF.

This clonotype was found many times. As DNA, the CDR3 is TGTGCCAGCAGTTACCCTAATCCCTACGAGCAGTACTTC. As protein: CASSYPNPYEQYF. The chain is built from TRBV6-5 and TRBJ2-7; D gene ambiguous. From germline, CDR1 is MNHEY and CDR2 SVGAGI. Trimming shortened V by 2 bases and J by 2 bases, and 7 bases separated the two germline ends. The CDR3 has 13 residues.

The chain carries TRBV5-6 and TRBJ2-2; 10 nucleotides align to TRBD2. J lost 1 base, V lost 0 bases, and 0 bases had no gene match. Per germline, CDR1 SGHDT and CDR2 YYEEEE. This CDR3 has 16 amino acids. The CDR3 sequence: CASSLERGGNTGELFF. The DNA of the CDR3 is TGTGCCAGCAGCTTGGAGCGGGGGGGGAACACCGGGGAGCTGTTTTTT.

This clonotype was observed at least ten times. This chain connects TRBV30 to TRBJ2-2; D might be TRBD1 (6 bases). The germline CDR1 and CDR2 sequences are GTSNPN and SVGIG (reference sequence). Trimming removed 6 bases from V and 2 bases from J, with 19 bases in between. CDR3 length: 16 residues. The DNA for the CDR3 is TGTGCCTGCCCACAGGGTTCTAGCAGAAACACCGGGGAGCTGTTTTTT. Translation gives CACPQGSSRNTGELFF.

This clonotype was seen many times. The J gene is TRBJ1-2, the V gene TRBV30; D uncertain. The germline gives CDR1 GTSNPN, CDR2 SVGIG (reference sequence). This CDR3 region has 13 residues. Trimming stripped 4 bases from V and 1 base from J, with 10 bases between. The CDR3 here is CAWTWSINYGYTF. For the CDR3, the DNA is TGTGCCTGGACGTGGAGCATTAACTATGGCTACACCTTC. Together with reference TRBV30 and TRBJ1-2, the CDR3 gives the full variable domain: SQTIHQWPATLVQPVGSPLSLECTVEGTSNPNLYWYRQAAGRGLQLLFYSVGIGQISSEVPQNLSASRPQDRQFILSSKKLLLSDSGFYLCAWTWSINYGYTFGSGTRLTVV.

This chain connects TRBV6-2 or TRBV6-3 to TRBJ1-1; no definite D call. This CDR3 comprises 15 residues. Trimming pared 7 bases from V and 10 bases from J, leaving 25 bases between. The V gene's germline CDR1 is MNHEY and CDR2 SVGEGT. CDR3 coding DNA: TGTGCCAGCACTTTACGGTATAGAAAGGGAGTGGGAGCTTTCTTT. The encoded protein is CASTLRYRKGVGAFF.

This clonotype was picked up many times. The chain links TRBV6-5 to TRBJ2-7, with TRBD1 matching 10 bases. V was clipped by 5 bases and J by 5 bases; unmatched bases: 9. CDR1 is MNHEY and CDR2 is SVGAGI in the germline V gene. The CDR3 runs 15 residues. CDR3 nucleotide sequence: TGTGCCAGCAGTCGGTTGGGGACAGGGGACCACGAGCAGTACTTC. Amino acid sequence: CASSRLGTGDHEQYF.